The clone carrying this T cell receptor beta chain was seen ten or more times. Its antigen remains unidentified. With template switching, a universal primer site was added, and the cDNA carried unique molecular identifiers. TCRdb processed the 5' RACE reads anew with MiXCR; each CDR3 protein has one entry. Of hundreds of thousands of distinct CDR3 sequences listed, 8% to 9% were seen once; the top ten hold around 0.95%. The sample is drawn from a study of identical twins. The CDR3 is made up of 12 amino acids. Germline CDR1 is SQVTM and CDR2 is ANQGSEA. The ends were cut back, 4 bases at V and 3 bases at J, with 8 bases in the middle. Whole-study findings and limits: The abundant beta clonotypes from cord blood had fewer insertions, and memory repertoires had none of this. Twins' excess sharing was less marked for out-of-frame beta sequences.

Separately, the same data were catalogued under a study of yellow fever vaccine responses in identical twins. That source reports: Twins' vaccine T cell responses were reported to seem partly convergent and partly personalized.

This receptor was obtained from a woman between 18 and 29 years old in good health. V usage is TRBV29-1 and J usage is TRBJ2-3; the D is unclear. The sample comprised PBMCs. CDR3 bases: TGCAGCGTTGTTCTGGGGACAGATACGCAGTATTTT. This sequence encodes CSVVLGTDTQYF.